Listed below are T cell receptor beta chains from one sample, sequenced in a study of blood T cell repertoires in COVID-19. Profiled with immunoSEQ multiplex PCR; TCRdb holds only in-frame clones, not every one. The table has 200,000 or so clones, 81% seen once. Specimen: peripheral blood. The receptors come from a woman of 80 years or more with COVID-19, enrolled during active disease. CDR3s include the opening cysteine and the closing phenylalanine or tryptophan. The D gene is left open where the match is weak. Size is stated for part of the rows, as once, few or many counts, or as a class when the clone is expanded.

TRBD1 | TRBJ1-2 | TRBV15 | - | CATSTNLGGNYGYTF | TGTGCCACCAGCACAAACCTAGGGGGCAACTATGGCTACACCTTC
- | TRBJ1-4 | TRBV12-3/TRBV12-4 | - | CASSLGHEKLFF | TGTGCCAGCAGTTTAGGGCATGAAAAACTGTTTTTT
TRBD2 | TRBJ2-2 | TRBV7-2 | - | CATGQRGTNTGELFF | TGTGCGACTGGGCAGCGGGGAACAAACACCGGGGAGCTGTTTTTT
TRBD2 | TRBJ2-2 | TRBV2 | - | CASREGLHTGELFF | TGTGCCAGCAGGGAGGGACTACACACCGGGGAGCTGTTTTTT
TRBD1 | TRBJ2-1 | TRBV19 | - | CASRRQGAENEQFF | TGTGCCAGTAGGAGACAGGGGGCTGAGAATGAGCAGTTCTTC
- | TRBJ1-1 | TRBV28 | - | CASSFVQANTEAFF | TGTGCCAGCAGTTTCGTGCAGGCGAACACTGAAGCTTTCTTT
- | TRBJ2-1 | TRBV2 | - | CASSPSGEQFF | TGTGCCAGCAGCCCCAGCGGGGAGCAGTTCTTC
- | TRBJ2-2 | TRBV13 | - | CASSPLRGGVGELFF | TGTGCCAGCAGCCCCCTAAGGGGGGGGGTCGGGGAGCTGTTTTTT
- | TRBJ2-5 | TRBV4-3 | - | CASSPRLGAETQYF | TGCGCCAGCAGCCCCCGACTAGGGGCGGAGACCCAGTACTTC
- | TRBJ1-1 | TRBV5-8 | few | CASSLASGWHSIGGFF | TGTGCCAGCAGCTTGGCCTCTGGGTGGCACTCGATCGGGGGTTTCTTT
- | TRBJ1-3 | TRBV6-5 | - | CASSYGGELGNTIYF | TGTGCCAGCAGTTACGGCGGGGAGTTAGGAAACACCATATATTTT
TRBD1 | TRBJ1-4 | TRBV24-1 | - | CATSDGGQGVKKLFF | TGTGCCACCAGTGACGGGGGACAGGGGGTTAAAAAACTGTTTTTT
- | TRBJ2-5 | TRBV29-1 | - | CSVAELEEETQYF | TGCAGCGTTGCTGAACTTGAGGAGGAGACCCAGTACTTC
- | TRBJ2-3 | TRBV19 | once | CASRDRLTDTQYF | TGTGCCAGTAGGGACAGACTTACAGATACGCAGTATTTT
- | TRBJ1-5 | TRBV28 | - | CASSPPVGGDQPQHF | TGTGCCAGCAGTCCCCCGGTGGGAGGGGATCAGCCCCAGCATTTT
TRBD1 | TRBJ2-2 | TRBV4-3 | hyperexpanded | CASRYGTGNTGELFF | TGCGCCAGCAGGTACGGGACAGGGAACACCGGGGAGCTGTTTTTT
- | TRBJ2-2 | TRBV6-2/TRBV6-3 | - | CASSSRRFSTGELFF | TGTGCCAGCAGTTCCCGCAGGTTTTCCACCGGGGAGCTGTTTTTT
- | TRBJ2-1 | TRBV7-9 | - | CASSLELRMSEQFF | TGTGCCAGCAGCTTAGAGTTGAGGATGTCCGAGCAGTTCTTC
TRBD1 | TRBJ2-7 | TRBV2 | - | CASRAGQGISEQYF | TGTGCCAGCAGGGCGGGACAGGGGATCTCCGAGCAGTACTTC
- | TRBJ2-5 | TRBV7-6 | - | CASSSERTGVETQYF | TGTGCCAGCAGCTCCGAGAGGACGGGGGTGGAGACCCAGTACTTC
- | TRBJ2-2 | TRBV6-5 | once | CASSYARKNTGELFF | TGTGCCAGCAGTTACGCGCGGAAGAACACCGGGGAGCTGTTTTTT